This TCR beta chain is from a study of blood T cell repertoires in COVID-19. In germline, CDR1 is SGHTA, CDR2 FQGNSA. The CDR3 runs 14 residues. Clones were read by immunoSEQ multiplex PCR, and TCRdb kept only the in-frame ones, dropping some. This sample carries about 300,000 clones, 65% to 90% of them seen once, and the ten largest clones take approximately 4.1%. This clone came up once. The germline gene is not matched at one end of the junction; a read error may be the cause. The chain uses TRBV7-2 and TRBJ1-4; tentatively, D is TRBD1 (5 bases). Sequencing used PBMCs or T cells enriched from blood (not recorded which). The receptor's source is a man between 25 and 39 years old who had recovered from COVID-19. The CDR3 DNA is TGTGCCAGCAGCTTCTCCGCAGGGAATGGAAAACTGTTTTTT. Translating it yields CASSFSAGNGKLFF.